The rows below give T cell receptor beta chains drawn from one sample of a study of blood T cell repertoires in COVID-19. Only in-frame clones appear in the TCRdb table, and some are missing; sequencing was by immunoSEQ multiplex PCR. This table holds some 320,000 clones, about 89% found once. Material: peripheral blood. These TCRs come from a woman between 45 and 60 years old who had recovered from COVID-19. Both conserved end residues are part of each CDR3. D genes are given only for firm matches. Rows may omit the clone size; those that give it use once, few, many or a size class.

J gene: TRBJ2-2
V gene: TRBV7-9
clone size: -
D gene: TRBD1
CDR3 DNA: TGTGCCAGCAGTAGGGCAGGGGGCGGACGGACCGGGGAGCTGTTTTTT
CDR3 protein: CASSRAGGGRTGELFF

J gene: TRBJ1-2
V gene: TRBV28
clone size: few
D gene: TRBD1
CDR3 DNA: TGTGCCAGCAGTTTTTACACAGGGGTGAACTATGGCTACACCTTC
CDR3 protein: CASSFYTGVNYGYTF

J gene: TRBJ1-1
V gene: TRBV29-1
clone size: -
D gene: -
CDR3 DNA: TGCAGCGTCGCGGGACTCATGAACACTGAAGCTTTCTTT
CDR3 protein: CSVAGLMNTEAFF

J gene: TRBJ1-1
V gene: TRBV18
clone size: few
D gene: -
CDR3 DNA: TGTGCCAGCTCACGGGGACAGAACACTGAAGCTTTCTTT
CDR3 protein: CASSRGQNTEAFF

J gene: TRBJ1-4
V gene: TRBV5-5
clone size: -
D gene: -
CDR3 DNA: TGTGCCAGCAGTTCTAGAAGGGAAAAACTGTTTTTT
CDR3 protein: CASSSRREKLFF

J gene: TRBJ2-7
V gene: TRBV29-1
clone size: -
D gene: TRBD1
CDR3 DNA: TGCAGCGTTGGGACAGGGGGCCGATCAGACGAGCAGTACTTC
CDR3 protein: CSVGTGGRSDEQYF

J gene: TRBJ2-7
V gene: TRBV6-2/TRBV6-3
clone size: -
D gene: TRBD2
CDR3 DNA: TGTGCCAGCAGTTCTACTAGCGGGAGAGGAACCCGGTGGGGCGAGCAGTACTTC
CDR3 protein: CASSSTSGRGTRWGEQYF

J gene: TRBJ1-2
V gene: TRBV5-1
clone size: -
D gene: TRBD1
CDR3 DNA: TGCGCCAGCAGCTTGGCCGGGACAGGGGTGGGCTACACCTTC
CDR3 protein: CASSLAGTGVGYTF

J gene: TRBJ1-2
V gene: TRBV28
clone size: once
D gene: -
CDR3 DNA: TGTGCCAGCAACGGGGGAGACTATGGCTACACCTTC
CDR3 protein: CASNGGDYGYTF

J gene: TRBJ1-2
V gene: TRBV7-2
clone size: few
D gene: -
CDR3 DNA: TGTGCCAGCAGCGATCACCCAGGGGTTGGCTACACCTTC
CDR3 protein: CASSDHPGVGYTF

J gene: TRBJ2-3
V gene: TRBV28
clone size: -
D gene: -
CDR3 DNA: TGTGCCAGCAGTTGGGGCCGAGGCCGTCTGGATACGCAGTATTTT
CDR3 protein: CASSWGRGRLDTQYF

J gene: TRBJ2-1
V gene: TRBV9
clone size: -
D gene: TRBD1
CDR3 DNA: TGTGCCAGCAGCGTAGGGACAGGGTCCTACAATGAGCAGTTCTTC
CDR3 protein: CASSVGTGSYNEQFF

J gene: TRBJ2-1
V gene: TRBV4-2
clone size: -
D gene: -
CDR3 DNA: TGTGCCAGCAGCCCCGCAGGTGTAAGGATCGAGACCGGTGAGCAGTTCTTC
CDR3 protein: CASSPAGVRIETGEQFF

J gene: TRBJ1-1
V gene: TRBV5-4
clone size: -
D gene: -
CDR3 DNA: TGTGCCAGCAGCCTTAAGAGACAGGAAGCTTTCTTT
CDR3 protein: CASSLKRQEAFF

J gene: TRBJ2-2
V gene: TRBV27
clone size: -
D gene: TRBD1
CDR3 DNA: TGTGCCAGCAGTTTTCGGCCAGGGGGCACCGGGGAGCTGTTTTTT
CDR3 protein: CASSFRPGGTGELFF

J gene: TRBJ2-5
V gene: TRBV29-1
clone size: -
D gene: TRBD1
CDR3 DNA: TGCAGCGCCGTAACAGGGGGGGAGACCCAGTACTTC
CDR3 protein: CSAVTGGETQYF

J gene: TRBJ2-1
V gene: TRBV7-9
clone size: few
D gene: -
CDR3 DNA: TGTGCCAGCAGCTTAGAGAAAACTACAGGGAGCTCCTACAATGAGCAGTTCTTC
CDR3 protein: CASSLEKTTGSSYNEQFF

J gene: TRBJ1-1
V gene: TRBV7-2
clone size: -
D gene: -
CDR3 DNA: TGTGCCAGCAGCTTATCATCGACAGCGAACACTGAAGCTTTCTTT
CDR3 protein: CASSLSSTANTEAFF

J gene: TRBJ2-7
V gene: TRBV3-1/TRBV3-2
clone size: -
D gene: TRBD2
CDR3 DNA: TGTGCCAGCAGCCAAGTGAACGGACTAGCGGGAGCGAGCTCCTACGAGCAGTACTTC
CDR3 protein: CASSQVNGLAGASSYEQYF

J gene: TRBJ2-5
V gene: TRBV7-2
clone size: -
D gene: TRBD2
CDR3 DNA: TGTGCCAGCAGCTTCCGTGGGGCGGGAGGCGGAGAGACCCAGTACTTC
CDR3 protein: CASSFRGAGGGETQYF

J gene: TRBJ2-7
V gene: TRBV15
clone size: once
D gene: TRBD1
CDR3 DNA: TGTGCCACCAGCAGCTCAGACAGGGTCGAGCAGTACTTC
CDR3 protein: CATSSSDRVEQYF

J gene: TRBJ1-3
V gene: TRBV5-1
clone size: -
D gene: TRBD1
CDR3 DNA: TGCGCCAGCAGCCGATACGGGACAGCGAGCTCTGGAAACACCATATATTTT
CDR3 protein: CASSRYGTASSGNTIYF